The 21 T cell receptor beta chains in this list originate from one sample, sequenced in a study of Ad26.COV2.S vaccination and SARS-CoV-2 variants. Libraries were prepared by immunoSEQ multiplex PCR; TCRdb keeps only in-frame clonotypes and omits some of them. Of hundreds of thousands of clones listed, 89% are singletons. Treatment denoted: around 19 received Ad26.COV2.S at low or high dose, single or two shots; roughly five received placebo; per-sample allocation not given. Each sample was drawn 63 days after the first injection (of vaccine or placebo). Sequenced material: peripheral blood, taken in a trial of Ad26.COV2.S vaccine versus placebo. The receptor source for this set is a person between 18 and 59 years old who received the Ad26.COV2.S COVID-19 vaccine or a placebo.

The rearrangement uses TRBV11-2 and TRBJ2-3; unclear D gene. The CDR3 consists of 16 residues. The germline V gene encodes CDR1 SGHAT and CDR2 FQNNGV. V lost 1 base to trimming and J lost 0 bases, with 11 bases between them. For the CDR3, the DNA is TGTGCCAGCAGCTTAGTCCTGGCGGCCAGCACAGATACGCAGTATTTT. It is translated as CASSLVLAASTDTQYF.

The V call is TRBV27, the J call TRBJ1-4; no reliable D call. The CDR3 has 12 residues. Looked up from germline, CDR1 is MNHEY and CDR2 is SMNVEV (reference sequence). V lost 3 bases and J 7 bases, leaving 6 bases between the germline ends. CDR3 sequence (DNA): TGTGCCAGCAGTTTTTTAGGTGAAAAACTGTTTTTT. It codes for CASSFLGEKLFF.

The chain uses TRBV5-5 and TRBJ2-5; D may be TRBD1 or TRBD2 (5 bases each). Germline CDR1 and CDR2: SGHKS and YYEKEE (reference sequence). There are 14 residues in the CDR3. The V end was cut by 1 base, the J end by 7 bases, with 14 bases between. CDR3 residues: CASSLSGQGGTQYF. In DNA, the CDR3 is TGTGCCAGCAGCTTGTCGGGGCAGGGCGGGACCCAGTACTTC. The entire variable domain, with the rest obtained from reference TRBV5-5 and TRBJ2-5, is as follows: DAGVTQSPTHLIKTRGQQVTLRCSPISGHKSVSWYQQVLGQGPQFIFQYYEKEERGRGNFPDRFSARQFPNYSSELNVNALLLGDSALYLCASSLSGQGGTQYFGPGTRLLVL.

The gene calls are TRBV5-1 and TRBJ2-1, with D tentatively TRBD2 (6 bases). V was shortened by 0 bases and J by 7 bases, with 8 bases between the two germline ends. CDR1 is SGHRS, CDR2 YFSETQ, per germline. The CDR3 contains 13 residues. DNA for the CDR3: TGCGCCAGCAGCTTGGGTGGGAGGAATGAGCAGTTCTTC. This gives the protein CASSLGGRNEQFF.

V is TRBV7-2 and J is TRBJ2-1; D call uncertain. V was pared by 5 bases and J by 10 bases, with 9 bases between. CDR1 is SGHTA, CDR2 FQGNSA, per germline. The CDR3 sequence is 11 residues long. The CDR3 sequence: CASSPRVEQFF. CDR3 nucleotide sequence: TGTGCCAGCAGCCCCCGAGTGGAGCAGTTCTTC.

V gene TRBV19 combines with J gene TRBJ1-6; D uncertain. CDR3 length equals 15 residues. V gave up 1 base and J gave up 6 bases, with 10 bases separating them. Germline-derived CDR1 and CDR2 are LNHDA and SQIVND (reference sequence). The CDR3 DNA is TGTGCCAGTAGTATAGGGGGAGGGATTAATTCACCCCTCCACTTT. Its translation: CASSIGGGINSPLHF.

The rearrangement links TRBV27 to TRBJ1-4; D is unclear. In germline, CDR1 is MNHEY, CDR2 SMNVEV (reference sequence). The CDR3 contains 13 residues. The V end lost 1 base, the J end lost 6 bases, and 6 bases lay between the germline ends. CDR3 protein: CASSLLGDEKLFF. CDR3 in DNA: TGTGCCAGCAGTTTATTGGGAGATGAAAAACTGTTTTTT.

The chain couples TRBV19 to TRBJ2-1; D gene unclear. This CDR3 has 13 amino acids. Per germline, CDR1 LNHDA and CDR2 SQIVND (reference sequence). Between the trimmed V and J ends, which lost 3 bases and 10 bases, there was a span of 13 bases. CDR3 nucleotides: TGTGCCAGTAGTATCTCCTTTTTGTGGGAGCAGTTCTTC. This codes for CASSISFLWEQFF. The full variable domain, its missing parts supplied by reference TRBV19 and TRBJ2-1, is DGGITQSPKYLFRKEGQNVTLSCEQNLNHDAMYWYRQDPGQGLRLIYYSQIVNDFQKGDIAEGYSVSREKKESFPLTVTSAQKNPTAFYLCASSISFLWEQFFGPGTRLTVL.

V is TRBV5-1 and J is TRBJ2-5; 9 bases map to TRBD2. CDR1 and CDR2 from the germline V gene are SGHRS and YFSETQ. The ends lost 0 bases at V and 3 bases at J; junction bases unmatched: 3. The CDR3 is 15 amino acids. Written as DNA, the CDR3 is TGCGCCAGCAGCTTGGTATTAGCGGGGGAAGAGACCCAGTACTTC. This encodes CASSLVLAGEETQYF.

The CDR3 DNA sequence: TGCAGTGCTAGTCCTCGACTAGCGGGGATCACAGATACGCAGTATTTT. Protein sequence: CSASPRLAGITDTQYF. The chain recombines TRBV20-1 with TRBJ2-3; 11 positions match TRBD2. Germline trimming cut 3 bases from V and 2 bases from J; bases unmatched to any gene: 7. CDR1 DFQATT and CDR2 SNEGSKA come from the germline V gene (reference sequence). The CDR3 totals 16 residues.

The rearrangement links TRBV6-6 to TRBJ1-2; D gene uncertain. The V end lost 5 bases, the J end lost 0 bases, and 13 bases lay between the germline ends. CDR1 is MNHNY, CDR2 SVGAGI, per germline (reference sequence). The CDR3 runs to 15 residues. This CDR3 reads CASSQREYPNYGYTF. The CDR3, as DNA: TGTGCCAGCAGTCAAAGGGAATATCCTAACTATGGCTACACCTTC.

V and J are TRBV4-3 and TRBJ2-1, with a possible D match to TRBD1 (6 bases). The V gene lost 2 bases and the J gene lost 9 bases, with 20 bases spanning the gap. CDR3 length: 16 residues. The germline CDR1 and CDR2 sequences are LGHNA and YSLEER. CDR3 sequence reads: CASSQYRDNRRGEQFF. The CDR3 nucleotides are TGCGCCAGCAGCCAATATCGGGACAACCGCCGAGGTGAGCAGTTCTTC.

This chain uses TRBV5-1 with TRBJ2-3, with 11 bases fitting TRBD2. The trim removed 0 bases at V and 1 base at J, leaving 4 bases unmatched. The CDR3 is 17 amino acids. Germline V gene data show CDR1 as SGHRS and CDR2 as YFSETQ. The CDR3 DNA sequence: TGCGCCAGCAGCTTGGTAGCGGGGGGGCAGGGCACAGATACGCAGTATTTT. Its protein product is CASSLVAGGQGTDTQYF.

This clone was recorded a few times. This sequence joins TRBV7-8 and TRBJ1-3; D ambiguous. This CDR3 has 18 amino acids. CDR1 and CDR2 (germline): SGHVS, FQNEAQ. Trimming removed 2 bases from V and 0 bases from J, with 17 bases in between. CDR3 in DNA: TGTGCCAGCAGCTTACTCTTAGGGTACGGGGACTCTGGAAACACCATATATTTT. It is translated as CASSLLLGYGDSGNTIYF.

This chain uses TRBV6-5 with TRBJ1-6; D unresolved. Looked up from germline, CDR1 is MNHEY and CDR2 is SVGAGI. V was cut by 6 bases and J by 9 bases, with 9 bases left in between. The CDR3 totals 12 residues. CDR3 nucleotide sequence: TGTGCCAGCAGCTCGGGGAGTTCACCCCTCCACTTT. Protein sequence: CASSSGSSPLHF.

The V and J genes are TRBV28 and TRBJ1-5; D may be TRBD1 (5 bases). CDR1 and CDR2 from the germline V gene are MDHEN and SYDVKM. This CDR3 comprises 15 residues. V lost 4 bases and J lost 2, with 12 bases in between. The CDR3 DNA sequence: TGTGCCAGCAGTTCCCTTTTAGGGGGCAATCAGCCCCAGCATTTT. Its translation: CASSSLLGGNQPQHF.

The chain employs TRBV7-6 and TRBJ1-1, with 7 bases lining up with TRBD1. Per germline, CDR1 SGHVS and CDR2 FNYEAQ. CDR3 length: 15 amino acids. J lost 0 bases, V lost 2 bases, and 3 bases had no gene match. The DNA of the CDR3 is TGTGCCAGCAGCTTACAGGGGGAAATGAACACTGAAGCTTTCTTT. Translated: CASSLQGEMNTEAFF.

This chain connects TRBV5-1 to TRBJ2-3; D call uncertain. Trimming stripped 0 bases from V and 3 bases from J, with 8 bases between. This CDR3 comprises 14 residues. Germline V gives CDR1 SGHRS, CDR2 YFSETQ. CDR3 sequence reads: CASSLGGTTDTQYF. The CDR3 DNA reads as TGCGCCAGCAGCTTGGGAGGTACAACAGATACGCAGTATTTT.

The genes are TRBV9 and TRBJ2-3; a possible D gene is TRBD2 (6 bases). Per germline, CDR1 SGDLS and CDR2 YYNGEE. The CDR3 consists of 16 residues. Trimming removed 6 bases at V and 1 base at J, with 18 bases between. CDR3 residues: CASTFSYSGGTDTQYF. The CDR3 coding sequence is TGTGCCAGCACATTTTCCTATAGCGGAGGCACAGATACGCAGTATTTT. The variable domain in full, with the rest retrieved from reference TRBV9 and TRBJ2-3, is DSGVTQTPKHLITATGQRVTLRCSPRSGDLSVYWYQQSLDQGLQFLIQYYNGEERAKGNILERFSAQQFPDLHSELNLSSLELGDSALYFCASTFSYSGGTDTQYFGPGTRLTVL.

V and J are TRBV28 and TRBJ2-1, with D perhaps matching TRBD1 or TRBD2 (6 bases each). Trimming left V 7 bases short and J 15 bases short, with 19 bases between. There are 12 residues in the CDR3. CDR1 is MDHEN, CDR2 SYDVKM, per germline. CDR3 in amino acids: CASTYHGGWRFF. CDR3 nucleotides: TGTGCCAGCACCTACCACGGGGGCTGGAGGTTCTTC.

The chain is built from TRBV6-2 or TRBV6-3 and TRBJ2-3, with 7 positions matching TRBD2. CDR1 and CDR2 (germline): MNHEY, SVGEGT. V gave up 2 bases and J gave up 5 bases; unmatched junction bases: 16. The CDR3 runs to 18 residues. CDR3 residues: CASSYLTSLAGVLDTQYF. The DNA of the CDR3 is TGTGCCAGCAGTTACCTCACGTCCCTTGCGGGAGTCCTAGATACGCAGTATTTT.